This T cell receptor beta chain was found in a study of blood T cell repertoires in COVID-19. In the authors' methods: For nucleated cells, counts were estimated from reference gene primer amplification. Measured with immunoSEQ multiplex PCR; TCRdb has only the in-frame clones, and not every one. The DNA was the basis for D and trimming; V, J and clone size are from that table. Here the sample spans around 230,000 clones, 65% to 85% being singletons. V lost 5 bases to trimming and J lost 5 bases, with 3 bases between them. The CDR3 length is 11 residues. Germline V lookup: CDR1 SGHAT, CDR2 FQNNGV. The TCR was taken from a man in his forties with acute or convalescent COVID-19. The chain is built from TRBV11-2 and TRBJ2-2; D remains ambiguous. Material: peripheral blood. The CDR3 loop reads CASSQTGELFF. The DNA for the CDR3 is TGTGCCAGCAGCCAAACCGGGGAGCTGTTTTTT.